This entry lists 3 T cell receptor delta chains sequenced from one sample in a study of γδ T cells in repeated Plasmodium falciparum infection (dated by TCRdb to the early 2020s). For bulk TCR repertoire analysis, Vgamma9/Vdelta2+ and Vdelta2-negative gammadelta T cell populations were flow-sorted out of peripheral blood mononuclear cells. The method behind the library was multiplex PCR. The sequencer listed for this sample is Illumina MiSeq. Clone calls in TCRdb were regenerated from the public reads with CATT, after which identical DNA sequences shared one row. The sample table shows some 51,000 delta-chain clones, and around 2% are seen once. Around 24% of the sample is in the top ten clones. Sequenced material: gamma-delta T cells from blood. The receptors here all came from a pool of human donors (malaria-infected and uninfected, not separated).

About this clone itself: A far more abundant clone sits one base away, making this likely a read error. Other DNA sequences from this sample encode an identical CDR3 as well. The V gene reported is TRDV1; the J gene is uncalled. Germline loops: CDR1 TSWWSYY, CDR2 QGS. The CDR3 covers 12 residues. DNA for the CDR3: TGTGCTCTTGGGGAACCCCGAGGCGAACTCATTTTT. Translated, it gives CALGEPRGELIF.

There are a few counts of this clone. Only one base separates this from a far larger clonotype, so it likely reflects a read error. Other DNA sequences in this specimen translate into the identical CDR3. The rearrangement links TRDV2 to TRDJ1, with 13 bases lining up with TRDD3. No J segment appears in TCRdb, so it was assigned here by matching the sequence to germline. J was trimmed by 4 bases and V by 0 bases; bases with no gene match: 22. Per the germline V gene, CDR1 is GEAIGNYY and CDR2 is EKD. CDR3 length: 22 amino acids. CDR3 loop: CACDTVLTGGYAKKKHSDKLIF. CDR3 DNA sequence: TGTGCCTGTGACACCGTCTTAACTGGGGGATACGCTAAGAAAAAGCACAGCGATAAACTCATCTTT.

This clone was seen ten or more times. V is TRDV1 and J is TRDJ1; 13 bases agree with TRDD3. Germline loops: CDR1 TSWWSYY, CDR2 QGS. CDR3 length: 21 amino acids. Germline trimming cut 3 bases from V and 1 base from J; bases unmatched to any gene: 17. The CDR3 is CALGEIGLPYWGIRGTDKLIF. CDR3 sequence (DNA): TGTGCTCTTGGGGAGATCGGCCTTCCTTACTGGGGGATACGAGGCACCGATAAACTCATCTTT.